What follows are 31 T cell receptor beta chains derived from one specimen sequenced in a study of cytomegalovirus exposure and HLA in healthy donors. Primers for the PCR totalled 60 Vbeta and 13 Jbeta. Clones were read by immunoSEQ multiplex PCR, and TCRdb kept only the in-frame ones, dropping some. The table has over 200,000 clones, 77% seen once. Material for sequencing was PBMCs. These receptors were taken from a woman aged 60-75 years in good health and CMV-seropositive.

The chain combines TRBV4-2 with TRBJ2-7; possible D gene TRBD2, 6 bases. Germline values: CDR1 LGHNA, CDR2 YNFKEQ. This CDR3 comprises 14 residues. V was trimmed by 2 bases and J by 5 bases, leaving 13 bases between them. The DNA for the CDR3 is TGTGCCAGCAGCCAACTGGGTGAGCGGGACGAGCAGTACTTC. This encodes CASSQLGERDEQYF.

This rearrangement joins TRBV6-1 to TRBJ1-2; D remains ambiguous. Germline assignment: CDR1 MNHNS and CDR2 SASEGT. Trimming took 1 base from V and 6 from J, leaving 18 bases between them. The CDR3 length is 16 residues. The CDR3 sequence is CASSEGQGGSRDGYTF. CDR3 bases: TGTGCCAGCAGTGAAGGACAAGGAGGGTCACGAGATGGCTACACCTTC.

CDR3 nucleotide sequence: TGTGCCAGCAGCTTAACTGGGGGGGCGGGGACCCAGTACTTC. Protein product: CASSLTGGAGTQYF. The chain links TRBV11-2 to TRBJ2-5; tentatively, D is TRBD2 (7 bases). CDR1 and CDR2 (germline): SGHAT, FQNNGV. The CDR3 is 14 amino acids. Trimming pared 2 bases from V and 7 bases from J, leaving 14 bases between. Using reference TRBV11-2 and TRBJ2-5 for the parts outside the CDR3, the full variable domain is EAGVAQSPRYKIIEKRQSVAFWCNPISGHATLYWYQQILGQGPKLLIQFQNNGVVDDSQLPKDRFSAERLKGVDSTLKIQPAKLEDSAVYLCASSLTGGAGTQYFGPGTRLLVL.

This clone was counted between two and nine times. The chain recombines TRBV7-3 with TRBJ2-1; 10 bases line up with TRBD2. This CDR3 comprises 14 residues. V lost 7 bases, J lost 2 bases, and 2 bases stayed unmatched. The germline gives CDR1 SGHTA, CDR2 FQGTGA. CDR3 in amino acids: CASTSGGAYNEQFF. The CDR3 DNA follows: TGTGCCAGCACGAGCGGGGGGGCCTACAATGAGCAGTTCTTC.

The gene calls are TRBV11-3 and TRBJ2-2; no reliable D call. V lost 0 bases, J lost 5 bases, and 19 bases lay in between. Germline loops: CDR1 SGHNT, CDR2 YENEEA. The CDR3 has 18 amino acids. DNA of the CDR3: TGTGCCAGCAGCTTAGATCACCCAGGAAAGAAATGGACCGGGGAGCTGTTTTTT. It specifies CASSLDHPGKKWTGELFF.

The gene calls are TRBV7-2 and TRBJ2-7, with TRBD2 matching over 11 bases. V lost 5 bases, J lost 4 bases, and 13 bases stayed unmatched. The CDR3 is made up of 17 amino acids. From germline, CDR1 is SGHTA and CDR2 FQGNSA. The chain's CDR3 is CASSPNVAGGLRYEQYF. CDR3 in DNA: TGTGCCAGCAGCCCGAACGTAGCGGGGGGGCTTCGGTACGAGCAGTACTTC. Full variable domain (missing parts from reference TRBV7-2 and TRBJ2-7): GAGVSQSPSNKVTEKGKDVELRCDPISGHTALYWYRQSLGQGLEFLIYFQGNSAPDKSGLPSDRFSAERTGGSVSTLTIQRTQQEDSAVYLCASSPNVAGGLRYEQYFGPGTRLTVT.

This chain connects TRBV27 to TRBJ2-7; 12 bases align to TRBD1. Trimming removed 4 bases from V and 6 bases from J; junction bases left unmatched: 7. Germline values: CDR1 MNHEY, CDR2 SMNVEV (reference sequence). The CDR3 is 15 residues long. The CDR3 DNA reads as TGTGCCAGCAGTTATCGGGGGACAGGGGGCGGCGAGCAGTACTTC. It translates to CASSYRGTGGGEQYF.

The J gene is TRBJ2-7, the V gene TRBV19, with D perhaps TRBD1 (5 bases). V shed 3 bases and J shed 0 bases, with 12 bases lying between them. In germline, CDR1 is LNHDA, CDR2 SQIVND (reference sequence). There are 15 residues in the CDR3. The CDR3 is CASSMYQGHSYEQYF. The CDR3 DNA follows: TGTGCCAGTAGTATGTACCAGGGTCACTCCTACGAGCAGTACTTC.

The CDR3 DNA reads as TGTGCCAGCAGCGAGGGTTCCAATGAGCAGTTCTTC. It translates to CASSEGSNEQFF. The chain employs TRBV7-9 and TRBJ2-1; TRBD2 might be the D (5 bases). Per germline, CDR1 SEHNR and CDR2 FQNEAQ (reference sequence). V lost 5 bases and J 6 bases, leaving 8 bases between the germline ends. The CDR3 has 12 residues.

Of note for this clone: Other DNA sequences in the sample encode the same CDR3. In DNA, the CDR3 is TGTGCCAGCGCACAGGGGGAAGAGCAGTACTTC. Translating gives CASAQGEEQYF. The V gene is TRBV7-3, the J gene TRBJ2-7, with 8 bases fitting TRBD1. V lost 8 bases to trimming and J lost 7 bases; unmatched junction nucleotides: 4. The length of the CDR3 is 11 residues. In germline, CDR1 is SGHTA, CDR2 FQGTGA.

This clone occurred once. The genes are TRBV7-2 and TRBJ2-5, with 8 bases fitting TRBD2. V shed 3 bases and J 5 bases; nucleotides not matched to a gene: 5. Germline CDR1 and CDR2: SGHTA and FQGNSA. This CDR3 has 14 residues. CDR3 DNA: TGTGCCAGCAGCTTTAATAGCGGGGAGGAGACCCAGTACTTC. Its protein is CASSFNSGEETQYF.

This chain links TRBV10-1 with TRBJ2-3; 9 nucleotides agree with TRBD1. J gave up 4 bases and V 7 bases, and 3 bases lay outside the gene matches. This CDR3 region has 13 residues. Germline V gene data show CDR1 as WNHNN and CDR2 as SYGVQD (reference sequence). In DNA form, the CDR3 reads TGCGCCAGCAAGGACAGGGGAGCAGATACGCAGTATTTT. Translating it yields CASKDRGADTQYF.

The chain is built from TRBV6-1 and TRBJ1-2; D is unclear. The CDR3 totals 15 residues. V gave up 1 base and J gave up 1 base, with 10 bases separating them. Germline CDR1 is MNHNS and CDR2 is SASEGT. In DNA form, the CDR3 reads TGTGCCAGCAGTGAAGGTTGGCAGTATAACTATGGCTACACCTTC. Its protein is CASSEGWQYNYGYTF.

The chain recombines TRBV29-1 with TRBJ1-2; 7 bases are a match to TRBD1. The CDR3 sequence is 13 residues long. Germline V gives CDR1 SQVTM, CDR2 ANQGSEA. Germline trimming cut 4 bases from V and 8 bases from J; bases unmatched to any gene: 10. The CDR3 sequence is CSVGQAGTDGYTF. CDR3 sequence (DNA): TGCAGCGTTGGCCAGGCAGGGACAGACGGCTACACCTTC.

The J gene is TRBJ2-7, the V gene TRBV5-1, with a possible D match to TRBD2 (6 bases). Between the trimmed V and J ends, which lost 4 bases and 1 base, there was a span of 9 bases. Germline V CDR1 and CDR2: SGHRS, YFSETQ. The CDR3 runs to 13 residues. The CDR3 region has the DNA TGCGCCAGCAGCCGGGACTGGTCCTACGAGCAGTACTTC. Translating gives CASSRDWSYEQYF.

On this clone: Relative to the germline gene, one junction end is altered; a read error may explain this. V gene TRBV7-9 combines with J gene TRBJ1-2; 9 bases align to TRBD1. The length of the CDR3 is 13 residues. Germline V lookup: CDR1 SEHNR, CDR2 FQNEAQ (reference sequence). CDR3: CSSSSTGGVGYTF. DNA of the CDR3: TGTTCCAGCAGCTCGACAGGGGGAGTTGGCTACACCTTC.

This clone was recorded once. The rearrangement uses TRBV6-1 and TRBJ1-2; D uncertain. The CDR3 spans 11 residues. CDR1 and CDR2 from the germline V gene are MNHNS and SASEGT. V was clipped by 6 bases and J by 6 bases, with 8 bases between them. The CDR3 sequence: CASRRRDGYTF. For the CDR3, the DNA is TGTGCCAGCAGAAGACGGGATGGCTACACCTTC.

This chain joins TRBV28 and TRBJ2-5; weak D call: TRBD1 (5 bases). The V and J ends lost 6 bases and 7 bases respectively, with 12 bases between them. CDR1 and CDR2 from the germline V gene are MDHEN and SYDVKM. The CDR3 loop spans 12 amino acids. CDR3 in DNA: TGTGCCAGCAGAGACAGCACCGGGACCCAGTACTTC. It specifies CASRDSTGTQYF.

This clone appeared a few times. The gene calls are TRBV14 and TRBJ2-2; 9 bases are a match to TRBD1. The germline V gene encodes CDR1 SGHDN and CDR2 FVKESK. CDR3 length: 19 residues. The junction had 11 bases not matched to a gene; V was cut back by 0 bases and J by 3 bases. CDR3 sequence: CASSQDFQPQGADTGELFF. In DNA form, the CDR3 reads TGTGCCAGCAGCCAAGATTTTCAGCCACAGGGGGCGGACACCGGGGAGCTGTTTTTT.

This CDR3 reads CASSPGTGGYNEQFF. The CDR3 DNA sequence: TGTGCCAGCTCACCCGGGACAGGGGGCTACAATGAGCAGTTCTTC. The chain uses TRBV18 and TRBJ2-1; 11 bases are a match to TRBD1. The CDR3 consists of 15 residues. Germline V CDR1 and CDR2: KGHSH, LQKENI. The J segment lost 3 bases and the V segment lost 3 bases, leaving 1 base of the junction unmatched.

The V call is TRBV2, the J call TRBJ1-1, with 12 bases fitting TRBD1. The V and J ends lost 8 bases and 8 bases, in that order; junction bases with no gene match: 6. This CDR3 spans 13 amino acids. Germline V gene lookup returns CDR1 SNHLY and CDR2 FYNNEI. The CDR3 coding sequence is TGTGCCAGCGCCGGGACAGGGGGCAGGGAAGCTTTCTTT. It specifies CASAGTGGREAFF.

The chain couples TRBV7-5 to TRBJ1-1. TRBV7-5 is labeled a pseudogene. The CDR3 runs to 15 residues. DNA for the CDR3: TGTGTCAGAAGCTTAGTCGGGGGGGCGGGCACTGAAGCTTTCTTT. Protein sequence: CVRSLVGGAGTEAFF.

This chain connects TRBV27 to TRBJ1-2; 10 bases align to TRBD1. The ends lost 5 bases at V and 8 bases at J; junction bases unmatched: 5. CDR3 size: 13 residues. Germline V gene data show CDR1 as MNHEY and CDR2 as SMNVEV (reference sequence). The CDR3 DNA reads TGTGCCAGCAGTGGATGGACAGGGGGGGGCTACACCTTC. Translation gives CASSGWTGGGYTF.

This clone has only a few counts. V and J are TRBV7-2 and TRBJ2-2; D possibly corresponds to TRBD1 (5 bases). Trimming removed 2 bases at V and 5 bases at J, with 12 bases between. Germline CDR1 and CDR2: SGHTA and FQGNSA. This CDR3 comprises 15 residues. CDR3: CASSLQGGRTGELFF. The CDR3 nucleotides read TGTGCCAGCAGCTTACAGGGTGGGCGGACCGGGGAGCTGTTTTTT.

The chain joins TRBV30 to TRBJ1-1; the match to TRBD1 covers 7 bases. Unmatched junction bases numbered 14, after V lost 0 bases and J lost 4 bases. This CDR3 spans 17 amino acids. The germline V gene encodes CDR1 GTSNPN and CDR2 SVGIG (reference sequence). DNA for the CDR3: TGTGCCTGGAGTGTTTTATGGAGGACAGGAGGGTCCACTGAAGCTTTCTTT. It yields the protein CAWSVLWRTGGSTEAFF.

The chain has TRBV4-3 and TRBJ1-1; maybe TRBD1 (5 bases). The CDR3 sequence is 17 residues long. The germline V gene encodes CDR1 LGHNA and CDR2 YSLEER. The ends were cut back, 0 bases at V and 5 bases at J, with 19 bases in the middle. In nucleotides, the CDR3 is TGCGCCAGCAGCCAAGAATACCTACAGGCTACCGGAACTGAAGCTTTCTTT. Its translation is CASSQEYLQATGTEAFF.

The chain combines TRBV11-2 with TRBJ2-1; 11 nucleotides line up with TRBD2. V gave up 5 bases and J gave up 3 bases; unmatched junction bases: 3. The CDR3 is 15 residues long. CDR1 and CDR2 from the germline V gene are SGHAT and FQNNGV. In DNA form, the CDR3 reads TGTGCCAGCAGCCTTGGGACTAGCGGCTACAATGAGCAGTTCTTC. It codes for CASSLGTSGYNEQFF.

CDR3: CASISTGTGVRYTF. The CDR3 DNA sequence: TGTGCCAGCATCTCAACCGGGACAGGGGTGCGCTACACCTTC. The V call is TRBV6-6, the J call TRBJ1-2; 10 bases line up with TRBD1. The V gene end was trimmed by 7 bases and the J gene end by 9 bases; junction bases not matched to a gene: 11. CDR3 length: 14 residues. Germline lookup yields CDR1 MNHNY and CDR2 SVGAGI (reference sequence).

Concerning this clone itself: Additional DNA sequences in this sample encode the identical CDR3. The V gene is TRBV5-1, the J gene TRBJ2-1, with 7 bases lining up with TRBD2. The ends lost 0 bases at V and 2 bases at J; junction bases unmatched: 2. From germline, CDR1 is SGHRS and CDR2 YFSETQ. The CDR3 has 15 amino acids. CDR3: CASSLGGGTYNEQFF. The CDR3 bases are TGCGCCAGCAGCTTGGGGGGAGGGACCTACAATGAGCAGTTCTTC.

This sequence joins TRBV5-1 and TRBJ1-1; 9 nucleotides agree with TRBD1. Germline trimming cut 4 bases from V and 3 bases from J; bases unmatched to any gene: 7. Germline V gene data show CDR1 as SGHRS and CDR2 as YFSETQ. This CDR3 contains 15 residues. CDR3 sequence (DNA): TGCGCCAGCAGCCGGGGACAGGGAGGAGACACTGAAGCTTTCTTT. Protein sequence: CASSRGQGGDTEAFF.

In the case of this clone: The junction departs from the called germline gene at one end, perhaps through a read error. The rearrangement joins TRBV30 to TRBJ2-7, with TRBD2 as a possible D gene (5 bases). The germline V gene encodes CDR1 GTSNPN and CDR2 SVGIG (reference sequence). This CDR3 is 8 amino acids long. The CDR3 reads CAWTPGKF. In DNA, the CDR3 is TGTGCCTGGACGCCGGGAAAGTTC.